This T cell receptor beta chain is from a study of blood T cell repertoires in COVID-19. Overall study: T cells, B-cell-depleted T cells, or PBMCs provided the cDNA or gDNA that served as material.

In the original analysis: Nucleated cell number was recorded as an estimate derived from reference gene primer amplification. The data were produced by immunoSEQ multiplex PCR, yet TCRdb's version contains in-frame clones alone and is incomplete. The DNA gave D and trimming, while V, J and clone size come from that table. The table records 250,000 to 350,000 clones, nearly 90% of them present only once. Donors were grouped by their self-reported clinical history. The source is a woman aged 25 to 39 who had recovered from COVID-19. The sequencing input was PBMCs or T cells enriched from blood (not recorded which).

The CDR3, as DNA: TGTGCCATTGGACAGCGCATAAATGAAAAACTGTTTTTT. Protein sequence: CAIGQRINEKLFF. The rearrangement uses TRBV12-3 or TRBV12-4 and TRBJ1-4, with D perhaps matching TRBD1 (6 bases). Trimming pared 10 bases from V and 5 bases from J, leaving 14 bases between. This CDR3 is 13 amino acids long.